The 30 T cell receptor beta chains below were found in one sample sequenced in a study of T cells in Graves' hyperthyroidism and ophthalmopathy. TCR beta CDR3 regions were amplified from RNA. When the TCR CDR3 underwent first-round RT-PCR, the HTBI primer set was used. TCRdb passed the multiplex PCR reads through MiXCR, listing each CDR3 protein once. The sample gives hundreds of thousands of distinct CDR3 sequences, approximately 23% of which show up once; roughly 35% is in the top ten. Sequences were obtained from blood. These TCRs come from a middle-aged woman with Graves' ophthalmopathy.

This clonotype was detected ten times or more. The J gene is TRBJ1-1, the V gene TRBV30; 10 positions match TRBD1. Germline assignment: CDR1 GTSNPN and CDR2 SVGIG (reference sequence). The V gene end was trimmed by 7 bases and the J gene end by 2 bases; junction bases not matched to a gene: 4. The CDR3 has 13 amino acids. The CDR3 bases are TGTGCCTTAAAGACAGGGGGCAACACTGAAGCTTTCTTT. It codes for CALKTGGNTEAFF.

This clonotype was observed at least ten times. The rearrangement joins TRBV19 to TRBJ2-7; D gene uncertain. Between the trimmed V and J ends, which lost 3 bases and 2 bases, there was a span of 11 bases. This CDR3 has 14 residues. From germline, CDR1 is LNHDA and CDR2 SQIVND (reference sequence). CDR3 protein: CASSMGQLTYEQYF. For the CDR3, the DNA is TGTGCCAGTAGTATGGGCCAGTTGACCTACGAGCAGTACTTC.

The sample holds many counts of this clonotype. The chain combines TRBV4-1 with TRBJ1-5; 8 bases are shared with TRBD1. Germline lookup yields CDR1 MGHRA and CDR2 YSYEKL. V was pared by 2 bases and J by 9 bases, with 15 bases of the junction left unmatched. The CDR3 has 17 amino acids. The CDR3 reads CASSQRADRALVSPQHF. The DNA of the CDR3 is TGCGCCAGCAGCCAAAGGGCGGACAGGGCGCTGGTTTCGCCCCAGCATTTT.

This clonotype was seen at least ten times. The chain joins TRBV27 to TRBJ2-7; D remains unclear. The CDR3 is 15 residues long. The V end was cut by 6 bases, the J end by 2 bases, with 17 bases between. Germline values: CDR1 MNHEY, CDR2 SMNVEV (reference sequence). The chain's CDR3 is CASSPRAQGTYEQYF. Written as DNA, the CDR3 is TGTGCCAGCAGCCCCCGGGCCCAAGGTACCTACGAGCAGTACTTC.

V and J are TRBV5-1 and TRBJ2-5, with a tentative D call TRBD2 (7 bases). This CDR3 comprises 15 residues. Germline V gives CDR1 SGHRS, CDR2 YFSETQ. Trimming removed 6 bases at V and 2 bases at J, with 17 bases between. The CDR3 reads CASKGGSGLQETQYF. The CDR3 DNA follows: TGCGCCAGCAAGGGGGGTAGCGGGTTACAAGAGACCCAGTACTTC.

This clonotype occurred many times. V is TRBV20-1 and J is TRBJ1-3, with 9 bases identical to TRBD1. After removal of 5 bases from V and 2 bases from J, the junction contained 1 base not matched to a gene. Germline-derived CDR1 and CDR2 are DFQATT and SNEGSKA (reference sequence). CDR3 length equals 13 residues. Here the CDR3 DNA reads TGCAGTGCTCGGGACAGGGCTGGAAACACCATATATTTT. It translates to CSARDRAGNTIYF.

This clonotype was observed at least ten times. The chain joins TRBV7-2 to TRBJ2-6; D not resolved. Deletions cut 6 bases from V and 0 bases from J, with 9 bases between. The germline CDR1 and CDR2 sequences are SGHTA and FQGNSA. This CDR3 is 15 amino acids long. The CDR3 loop reads CASSFGASGANVLTF. The CDR3 region has the DNA TGTGCCAGCAGTTTTGGTGCCTCTGGGGCCAACGTCCTGACTTTC.

The count of this clonotype is one. This chain joins TRBV19 and TRBJ1-2; no definite D call. Germline V gene data show CDR1 as LNHDA and CDR2 as SQIVND (reference sequence). The CDR3 length is 12 residues. V was cut by 7 bases and J by 5 bases, with 11 bases left in between. The CDR3 spells CASTTYSYGYTF. The CDR3 DNA sequence: TGTGCCAGTACTACCTATTCTTATGGCTACACCTTC.

In this sample, this clonotype turned up many times. The junction departs from the called germline gene at one end, perhaps through a read error. This chain uses TRBV7-7 with TRBJ2-5; the D gene is possibly TRBD2 (5 bases). CDR3 length: 14 residues. The germline gives CDR1 SSHAT, CDR2 FNYEAQ (reference sequence). The CDR3 spells CASSTRPGQETQYF. The CDR3 coding sequence is TGTGCTAGCAGCACCCGACCGGGGCAAGAGACCCAGTACTTC.

The chain combines TRBV6-1 with TRBJ1-2; 7 nucleotides match TRBD1. This CDR3 region has 13 residues. Germline V gene data show CDR1 as MNHNS and CDR2 as SASEGT. Germline trimming cut 3 bases from V and 6 bases from J; bases unmatched to any gene: 4. The CDR3 sequence: CASSERGRNGYTF. The CDR3 DNA reads TGTGCCAGCAGTGAGAGGGGGCGCAATGGCTACACCTTC.

The chain combines TRBV15 with TRBJ1-1; no reliable D call. Trimming removed 0 bases from V and 0 bases from J, with 11 bases in between. The germline CDR1 and CDR2 sequences are LNHNV and YYDKDF (reference sequence). This CDR3 contains 16 residues. This CDR3 is CATSRDPRSMNTEAFF. The CDR3 DNA is TGTGCCACCAGCAGAGACCCCAGGAGCATGAACACTGAAGCTTTCTTT.

This clonotype was seen repeatedly, ten times or more. This chain joins TRBV27 and TRBJ2-7; 8 nucleotides align to TRBD1. The CDR3 has 16 amino acids. V lost 5 bases to trimming and J lost 3 bases; unmatched junction nucleotides: 12. Germline V gives CDR1 MNHEY, CDR2 SMNVEV (reference sequence). The CDR3: CASSLGSPTGGYEQYF. CDR3 sequence (DNA): TGTGCCAGCAGTCTCGGAAGCCCAACAGGGGGCTACGAGCAGTACTTC.

There are many counts of this clonotype. This chain uses TRBV6-1 with TRBJ1-1; the D gene is possibly TRBD1 (6 bases). The CDR3 covers 14 residues. Germline-derived CDR1 and CDR2 are MNHNS and SASEGT. V lost 4 bases and J 1 base, leaving 10 bases between the germline ends. The chain's CDR3 is CASSVTQGNTEAFF. The CDR3 DNA follows: TGTGCCAGCAGTGTAACACAGGGGAACACTGAAGCTTTCTTT.

This clonotype was detected many times. The chain combines TRBV6-1 with TRBJ2-6; D is undetermined. This CDR3 contains 17 residues. The germline V and J ends were trimmed by 0 bases and 0 bases, with 9 bases remaining between them. Germline CDR1 is MNHNS and CDR2 is SASEGT. CDR3: CASSEARWVSGANVLTF. Written as DNA, the CDR3 is TGTGCCAGCAGTGAAGCGCGCTGGGTCTCTGGGGCCAACGTCCTGACTTTC.

This clonotype came up a few times. This may arise from a read error, as a much more abundant clone is one base away. The chain is built from TRBV19 and TRBJ2-7; 10 bases agree with TRBD2. CDR3 length: 15 amino acids. The germline V gene encodes CDR1 LNHDA and CDR2 SQIVND (reference sequence). The CDR3 loop is CVSSKSGRAFYEQYF. In nucleotides, the CDR3 is TGTGTCAGTAGTAAGAGCGGGAGGGCCTTTTACGAGCAGTACTTC.

This clonotype has at least ten counts. The chain recombines TRBV7-2 with TRBJ1-5, with no clear D. Germline CDR1 is SGHTA and CDR2 is FQGNSA. Trimming stripped 5 bases from V and 5 bases from J, with 13 bases between. The CDR3 extends over 14 amino acids. The CDR3 DNA is TGTGCCAGCAGCCCGGGAAGGGCTGATCAGCCCCAGCATTTT. Protein sequence: CASSPGRADQPQHF.

The CDR3 nucleotides read TGTGCCAGCAGTCGTGATGGGTCCTATGGCTACACCTTC. It translates to CASSRDGSYGYTF. The chain links TRBV6-1 to TRBJ1-2; D is ambiguous. The CDR3 contains 13 residues. CDR1 and CDR2 from the germline V gene are MNHNS and SASEGT. Between the trimmed V and J ends, which lost 5 bases and 4 bases, there was a span of 11 bases.

At least ten counts were recorded for this clonotype. The J gene is TRBJ1-5, the V gene TRBV19, with 9 bases identical to TRBD1. The CDR3 loop spans 15 amino acids. Germline V lookup: CDR1 LNHDA, CDR2 SQIVND (reference sequence). With 7 bases clipped from V and 5 bases from J, the junction kept 9 bases outside the gene matches. The CDR3: CASTITGGVDQPQHF. For the CDR3, the DNA is TGTGCCAGTACCATTACAGGGGGCGTTGATCAGCCCCAGCATTTT.

This clonotype has a count of ten or more. The rearrangement links TRBV4-1 to TRBJ1-2, with a weak D call TRBD1 (5 bases). The ends were cut back, 0 bases at V and 4 bases at J, with 12 bases in the middle. CDR1 is MGHRA, CDR2 YSYEKL, per germline. The length of the CDR3 is 15 residues. The CDR3, as DNA: TGCGCCAGCAGCCAAGATTCCCGACAGCTCTATGGCTACACCTTC. The encoded protein is CASSQDSRQLYGYTF.

This clonotype was seen ten or more times. J is TRBJ1-1 and V is TRBV4-2; D unclear. The CDR3 has 15 residues. Trimming took off 3 bases at V and 0 bases at J, with 11 bases between the two ends. Germline V CDR1 and CDR2: LGHNA, YNFKEQ. CDR3 sequence: CASSQPRVMNTEAFF. The CDR3 bases are TGTGCCAGCAGCCAGCCGAGAGTGATGAACACTGAAGCTTTCTTT.

This clonotype was detected ten times or more. The genes are TRBV18 and TRBJ2-5, with D perhaps matching TRBD2 (5 bases). The CDR3 has 13 residues. Trimming took off 2 bases at V and 6 bases at J, with 10 bases between the two ends. Germline lookup yields CDR1 KGHSH and CDR2 LQKENI. CDR3 sequence: CASSPSGGQTQYF. The CDR3 nucleotides are TGTGCCAGCTCACCATCAGGAGGACAGACCCAGTACTTC.

The chain is built from TRBV28 and TRBJ1-3; D is unclear. V was shortened by 3 bases and J by 4 bases, with 4 bases between the two germline ends. CDR3 length: 12 residues. CDR1 and CDR2 (germline): MDHEN, SYDVKM. The CDR3 DNA follows: TGTGCCAGCAGTTTGACGGGAAACACCATATATTTT. Translating gives CASSLTGNTIYF.

The sample holds many counts of this clonotype. The chain employs TRBV20-1 and TRBJ1-2; 11 bases match TRBD1. Losses at the gene ends were 6 bases for V and 6 bases for J; bases not matched to a gene: 9. Germline-derived CDR1 and CDR2 are DFQATT and SNEGSKA (reference sequence). The CDR3 contains 14 residues. CDR3 DNA: TGCAGTGCGGCCGCCGGACAGGGGGCGAATGGCTACACCTTC. Amino acids: CSAAAGQGANGYTF.

This clonotype has ten or more counts. The chain employs TRBV19 and TRBJ1-5, with 7 bases that match TRBD1. From germline, CDR1 is LNHDA and CDR2 SQIVND (reference sequence). V shed 4 bases, J shed 7 bases, and the junction held 13 bases outside the gene matches. The CDR3 contains 16 residues. CDR3 in amino acids: CASSTGGGQGGQPQHF. CDR3 in DNA: TGTGCCAGTAGTACCGGTGGAGGGCAGGGGGGACAGCCCCAGCATTTT.

In this sample, this clonotype turned up many times. The rearrangement joins TRBV5-1 to TRBJ2-7; tentative D call: TRBD2 (5 bases). Trimming left V 7 bases short and J 4 bases short, with 15 bases between. The CDR3 runs 13 residues. Looked up from germline, CDR1 is SGHRS and CDR2 is YFSETQ. This chain's CDR3 is CASAEGIGYEQYF. The DNA of the CDR3 is TGCGCCAGCGCAGAGGGCATTGGGTACGAGCAGTACTTC. The full variable domain, completed using reference TRBV5-1 and TRBJ2-7, is KAGVTQTPRYLIKTRGQQVTLSCSPISGHRSVSWYQQTPGQGLQFLFEYFSETQRNKGNFPGRFSGRQFSNSRSEMNVSTLELGDSALYLCASAEGIGYEQYFGPGTRLTVT.

The CDR3: CASSFSSGTRAEAFF. In DNA form, the CDR3 reads TGTGCCAGCAGTTTTTCGTCAGGGACAAGGGCTGAAGCTTTCTTT. V usage is TRBV28 and J usage is TRBJ1-1; D is possibly TRBD1 (6 bases). There are 15 residues in the CDR3. Germline V gene lookup returns CDR1 MDHEN and CDR2 SYDVKM. V shed 3 bases and J shed 6 bases, with 17 bases lying between them.

This clonotype appeared many times. The rearrangement joins TRBV15 to TRBJ2-2; 8 bases match TRBD1. The junction had 9 bases not matched to a gene; V was cut back by 5 bases and J by 7 bases. The V gene's germline CDR1 is LNHNV and CDR2 YYDKDF (reference sequence). CDR3 size: 15 residues. Here the CDR3 DNA reads TGTGCCACCAGCGCCCTGGACAGGGCCGGCGGGGAGCTGTTTTTT. Translated, it gives CATSALDRAGGELFF.

This clonotype was seen at least ten times. This chain uses TRBV4-1 with TRBJ1-5; D not certain. This CDR3 comprises 15 residues. The V gene lost 1 base and the J gene lost 4 bases, with 11 bases spanning the gap. The germline V gene encodes CDR1 MGHRA and CDR2 YSYEKL. CDR3 coding DNA: TGCGCCAGCAGCCAAGGAGTAGCAGGAAATCAGCCCCAGCATTTT. Its protein product is CASSQGVAGNQPQHF.

This clonotype was detected ten times or more. V gene TRBV11-1 combines with J gene TRBJ2-2; weak D call: TRBD1 (5 bases). Trimming removed 3 bases from V and 1 base from J, with 15 bases in between. Germline values: CDR1 SGHAT, CDR2 FQDESV (reference sequence). The CDR3 extends over 17 amino acids. CDR3 sequence reads: CASSFGGHILNTGELFF. The DNA of the CDR3 is TGTGCCAGCAGCTTCGGCGGACATATCCTGAACACCGGGGAGCTGTTTTTT.

This chain uses TRBV7-9 with TRBJ1-6, with D unclear. The germline gives CDR1 SEHNR, CDR2 FQNEAQ (reference sequence). The V gene lost 1 base and the J gene lost 6 bases, with 7 bases spanning the gap. CDR3 length equals 14 residues. In nucleotides, the CDR3 is TGTGCCAGCAGCTTAGGATTTCTTAATTCACCCCTCCACTTT. Translating gives CASSLGFLNSPLHF.